The present entry profiles one T cell receptor beta chain with its context. The data were taken from a study of CD8 T cells in Susac syndrome. The germline gives CDR1 SEHNR, CDR2 FQNEAQ (reference sequence). Trimming removed 1 base at V and 4 bases at J, with 4 bases between. The CDR3 has 13 amino acids. The authors reverse transcribed roughly 0.5 to 1 ug RNA with random hexamers. TCRdb processed the immunoSEQ multiplex PCR reads anew with MiXCR; each CDR3 protein has one entry. The sample holds approximately 200,000 distinct CDR3 sequences; around 90% are singletons and the top ten take roughly 0.15%. Patients with stable or active relapsing-remitting disease, all of them treatment-naive, made up the multiple sclerosis controls.

The clonotype was recovered from a human donor with multiple sclerosis. The V call is TRBV7-9, the J call TRBJ2-2; D gene ambiguous. Sequencing was carried out using CD8+ T cells from PBMCs. CDR3 sequence: CASSLELTGELFF. CDR3 nucleotide sequence: TGTGCCAGCAGCTTAGAACTCACCGGGGAGCTGTTTTTT.